These T cell receptor beta chains were read from a single sample in a study of blood T cells in healthy people across ages. TCRdb reprocessed the 5' RACE reads with MiXCR, giving one entry per CDR3 protein. The table has 700,000 or so distinct CDR3 sequences, approximately 22% seen once. The material sequenced was blood. The receptors derive from a man between 65 and 79 years old in good health. CDR3s include the opening cysteine and the closing phenylalanine or tryptophan. D genes are given only for firm matches. Some rows have no size entry. The others give once, few or many, or a class for an expanded clone.

V gene: TRBV7-2
clone size: few
J gene: TRBJ1-5
D gene: NA
CDR3 protein: CAGSFQGSRPQHF
CDR3 DNA: TGTGCCGGCAGCTTCCAGGGCTCTCGGCCCCAGCATTTT

V gene: TRBV7-2
clone size: many
J gene: TRBJ2-7
D gene: TRBD2
CDR3 protein: CASSLVREGEQYF
CDR3 DNA: TGTGCCAGCAGCTTAGTCAGGGAGGGCGAGCAGTACTTC

V gene: TRBV29-1
clone size: few
J gene: TRBJ2-5
D gene: NA
CDR3 protein: CSSLRGGETQYF
CDR3 DNA: TGCAGCTCCCTGCGAGGGGGAGAGACCCAGTACTTC

V gene: TRBV12-3/TRBV12-4
clone size: few
J gene: TRBJ2-6
D gene: NA
CDR3 protein: CASSIRGSGADVLTF
CDR3 DNA: TGTGCCAGCAGTATTCGGGGCTCTGGGGCCGACGTCCTGACTTTC

V gene: TRBV20-1
clone size: few
J gene: TRBJ1-1
D gene: TRBD1
CDR3 protein: CRGQGGTEAFF
CDR3 DNA: TGCAGGGGACAGGGGGGCACTGAAGCTTTCTTT

V gene: TRBV20-1
clone size: many
J gene: TRBJ2-2
D gene: NA
CDR3 protein: CSARVSAQRELFF
CDR3 DNA: TGCAGTGCTAGAGTATCGGCCCAACGGGAGCTGTTTTTT

V gene: TRBV7-2
clone size: few
J gene: TRBJ2-7
D gene: NA
CDR3 protein: CASSRIQDYEQYF
CDR3 DNA: TGTGCCAGCAGCCGAATACAGGACTACGAGCAGTACTTC

V gene: TRBV24-1
clone size: NA
J gene: TRBJ2-2
D gene: NA
CDR3 protein: CATSVELTNTGELFF
CDR3 DNA: TGTGCCACCAGTGTGGAACTTACGAACACCGGGGAGCTGTTTTTT

V gene: TRBV5-8
clone size: NA
J gene: TRBJ1-1
D gene: TRBD1
CDR3 protein: CASSRDRVSSRNTEAFF
CDR3 DNA: TGTGCCAGCAGCAGGGACAGGGTATCGTCGAGGAACACTGAAGCTTTCTTT

V gene: TRBV7-2
clone size: few
J gene: TRBJ1-1
D gene: TRBD1
CDR3 protein: CASTQGGTNTEAFF
CDR3 DNA: TGTGCCAGCACCCAGGGGGGGACGAACACTGAAGCTTTCTTT

V gene: TRBV5-1
clone size: few
J gene: TRBJ2-7
D gene: NA
CDR3 protein: CASSLNREAYEQYF
CDR3 DNA: TGCGCCAGCAGCTTGAACAGGGAAGCCTACGAGCAGTACTTC

V gene: TRBV20-1
clone size: few
J gene: TRBJ2-5
D gene: NA
CDR3 protein: CSARSEVPETQYF
CDR3 DNA: TGCAGTGCTAGATCGGAGGTCCCAGAGACCCAGTACTTC